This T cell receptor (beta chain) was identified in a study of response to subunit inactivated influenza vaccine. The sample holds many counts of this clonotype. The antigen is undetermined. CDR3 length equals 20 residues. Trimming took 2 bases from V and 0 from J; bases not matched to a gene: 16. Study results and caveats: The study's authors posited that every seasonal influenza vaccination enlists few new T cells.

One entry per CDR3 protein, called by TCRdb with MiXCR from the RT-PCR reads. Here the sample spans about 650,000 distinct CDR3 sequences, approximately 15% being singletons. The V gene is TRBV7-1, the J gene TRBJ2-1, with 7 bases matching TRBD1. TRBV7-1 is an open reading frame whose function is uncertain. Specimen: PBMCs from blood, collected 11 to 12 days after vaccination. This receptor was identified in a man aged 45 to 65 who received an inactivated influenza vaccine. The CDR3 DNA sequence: TGTGCCAGCAGCTCACCGCGACAGGGCACTCGAAGGAGCTCCTACAATGAGCAGTTCTTC. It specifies CASSSPRQGTRRSSYNEQFF.